The clone carrying this T cell receptor (beta chain) is a singleton in its sample. The junction shows a germline mismatch at one end, possibly a read error. Investigators amplified TCR beta CDR3 regions from RNA transcripts. An opening RT-PCR round employed HTBI primers and preceded a second-round multiplex PCR. TCRdb re-analysed the multiplex PCR reads in MiXCR, keeping a single row per CDR3 protein. Among 650,000 to 800,000 distinct CDR3 sequences, about 38% were seen once, and the ten largest hold under 3.5%. This entry comes from a study of Graves' ophthalmopathy and Graves' hyperthyroidism. It was on clinical symptoms, serum thyroxine, TRAb, thyroid ultrasound and orbital computed tomography that diagnosis relied. Germline CDR1 SGHNT, CDR2 YENEEA. The CDR3 loop spans 15 amino acids.

This TCR was sampled from an adult man with Graves' ophthalmopathy. Sequencing was carried out using peripheral blood. The chain uses TRBV11-3 and TRBJ1-1; possible D gene TRBD1, 6 bases. This chain's CDR3 is CAGRGGLVESTEAFF. The DNA for the CDR3 is TGTGCCGGCAGGGGAGGGCTCGTCGAGAGCACTGAAGCTTTCTTT.